This T cell receptor beta chain comes out of a study of blood T cell repertoires in COVID-19. The repertoire was sequenced with immunoSEQ multiplex PCR; TCRdb's copy has only in-frame clones and lacks some. This table holds about 220,000 clones, roughly 84% found once. On this clone itself: The identical CDR3 is also encoded by other nucleotide sequences in the sample.

CDR3 length: 14 amino acids. Germline CDR1 and CDR2: SGHRS and YFSETQ. V was pared by 0 bases and J by 5 bases, with 0 bases of the junction left unmatched. The genes are TRBV5-1 and TRBJ1-4, with 8 bases fitting TRBD1. Material for sequencing was peripheral blood. The TCR was taken from a young man with active or convalescent COVID-19. Written as DNA, the CDR3 is TGCGCCAGCAGCTTGGGACAGGGGAATGAAAAACTGTTTTTT. This translates into CASSLGQGNEKLFF.